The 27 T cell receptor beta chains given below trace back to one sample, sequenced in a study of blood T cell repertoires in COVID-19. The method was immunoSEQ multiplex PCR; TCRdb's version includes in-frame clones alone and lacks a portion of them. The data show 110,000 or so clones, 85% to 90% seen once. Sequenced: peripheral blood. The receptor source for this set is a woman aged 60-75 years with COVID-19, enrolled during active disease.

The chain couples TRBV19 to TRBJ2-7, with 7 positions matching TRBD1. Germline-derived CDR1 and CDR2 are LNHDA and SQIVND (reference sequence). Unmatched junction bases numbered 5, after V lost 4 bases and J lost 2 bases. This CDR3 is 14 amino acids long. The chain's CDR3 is CASSTTGVPYEQYF. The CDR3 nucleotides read TGTGCCAGTAGTACCACAGGGGTCCCCTACGAGCAGTACTTC.

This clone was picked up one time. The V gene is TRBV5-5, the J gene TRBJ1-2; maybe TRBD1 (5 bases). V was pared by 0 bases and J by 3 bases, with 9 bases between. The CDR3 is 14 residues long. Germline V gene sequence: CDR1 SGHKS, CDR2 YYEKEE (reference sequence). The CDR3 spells CASSLVQVYYGYTF. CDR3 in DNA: TGTGCCAGCAGCTTGGTACAGGTCTACTATGGCTACACCTTC.

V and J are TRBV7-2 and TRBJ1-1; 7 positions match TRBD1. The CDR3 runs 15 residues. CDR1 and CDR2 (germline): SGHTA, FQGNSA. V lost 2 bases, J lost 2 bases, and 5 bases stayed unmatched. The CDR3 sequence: CASSLWQGVNTEAFF. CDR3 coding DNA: TGTGCCAGCAGCTTATGGCAGGGGGTAAACACTGAAGCTTTCTTT.

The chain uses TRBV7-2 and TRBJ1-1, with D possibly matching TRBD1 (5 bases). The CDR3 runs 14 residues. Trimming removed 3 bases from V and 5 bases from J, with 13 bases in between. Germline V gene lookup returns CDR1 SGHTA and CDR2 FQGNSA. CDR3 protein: CASSLEGRVTEAFF. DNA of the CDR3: TGTGCCAGCAGCTTGGAGGGGCGCGTGACTGAAGCTTTCTTT.

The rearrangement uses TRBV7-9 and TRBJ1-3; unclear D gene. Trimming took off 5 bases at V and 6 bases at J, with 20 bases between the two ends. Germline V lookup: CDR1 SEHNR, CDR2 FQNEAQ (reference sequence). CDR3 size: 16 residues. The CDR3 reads CASSPEGSWRVNTIYF. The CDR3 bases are TGTGCCAGCAGCCCAGAAGGGTCCTGGAGGGTAAACACCATATATTTT.

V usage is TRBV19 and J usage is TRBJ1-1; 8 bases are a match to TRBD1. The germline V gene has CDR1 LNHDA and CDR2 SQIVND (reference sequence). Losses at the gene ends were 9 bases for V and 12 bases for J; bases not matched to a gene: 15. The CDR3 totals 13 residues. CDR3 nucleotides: TGTGCCAGCCTCTCCAGGGGGCGGGAGTCACCTTTCTTT. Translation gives CASLSRGRESPFF.

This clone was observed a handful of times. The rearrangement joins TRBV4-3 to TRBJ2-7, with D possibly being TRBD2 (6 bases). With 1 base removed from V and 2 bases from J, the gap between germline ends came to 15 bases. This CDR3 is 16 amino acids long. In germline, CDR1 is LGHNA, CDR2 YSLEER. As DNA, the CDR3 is TGCGCCAGCAGCCAAGCCCCCCGCGGGACCCCCTACGAGCAGTACTTC. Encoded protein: CASSQAPRGTPYEQYF.

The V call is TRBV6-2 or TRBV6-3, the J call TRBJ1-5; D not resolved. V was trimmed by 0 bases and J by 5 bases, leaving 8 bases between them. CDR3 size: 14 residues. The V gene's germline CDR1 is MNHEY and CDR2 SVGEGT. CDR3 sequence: CASSYSGVYQPQHF. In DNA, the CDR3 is TGTGCCAGCAGTTACTCAGGAGTCTATCAGCCCCAGCATTTT.

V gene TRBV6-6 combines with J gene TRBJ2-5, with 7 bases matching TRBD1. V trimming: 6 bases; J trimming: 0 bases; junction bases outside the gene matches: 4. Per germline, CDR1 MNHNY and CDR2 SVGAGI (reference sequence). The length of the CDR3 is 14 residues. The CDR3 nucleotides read TGTGCCAGCAGAGTCACAGGGGACCAAGAGACCCAGTACTTC. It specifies CASRVTGDQETQYF.

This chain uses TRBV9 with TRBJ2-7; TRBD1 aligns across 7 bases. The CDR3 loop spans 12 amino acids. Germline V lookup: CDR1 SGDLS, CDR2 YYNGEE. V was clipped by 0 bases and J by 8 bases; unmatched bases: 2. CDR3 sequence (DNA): TGTGCCAGCAGCGTAGGGACAGGCAAGCAGTACTTC. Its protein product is CASSVGTGKQYF.

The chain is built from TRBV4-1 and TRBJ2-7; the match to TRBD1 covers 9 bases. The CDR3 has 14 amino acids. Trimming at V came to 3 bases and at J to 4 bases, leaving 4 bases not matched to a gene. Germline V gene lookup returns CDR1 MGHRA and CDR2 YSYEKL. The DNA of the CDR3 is TGCGCCAGCAGCCATCTCGGACAGGGGTACGAGCAGTACTTC. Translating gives CASSHLGQGYEQYF.

As DNA, the CDR3 is TGCAGCGTTGAGGGGGACTACCGACGCTCCTACAATGAGCAGTTCTTC. It translates to CSVEGDYRRSYNEQFF. The rearrangement joins TRBV29-1 to TRBJ2-1; 7 bases map to TRBD2. With V trimmed by 3 bases and J by 0 bases, 8 bases remained unmatched. The CDR3 is 16 residues long. Germline values: CDR1 SQVTM, CDR2 ANQGSEA.

CDR3 nucleotide sequence: TGTGCCAGCCGACAGGGGTTTTACAATGAGCAGTTCTTC. It codes for CASRQGFYNEQFF. This chain links TRBV5-6 with TRBJ2-1; 8 bases agree with TRBD1. With V trimmed by 7 bases and J by 4 bases, 4 bases remained unmatched. Per germline, CDR1 SGHDT and CDR2 YYEEEE. The CDR3 loop spans 13 amino acids.

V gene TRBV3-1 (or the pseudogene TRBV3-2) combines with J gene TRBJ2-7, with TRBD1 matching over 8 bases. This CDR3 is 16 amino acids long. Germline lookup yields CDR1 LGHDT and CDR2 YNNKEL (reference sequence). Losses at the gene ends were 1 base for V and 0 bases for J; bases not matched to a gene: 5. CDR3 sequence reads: CASSQAPGQASYEQYF. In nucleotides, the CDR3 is TGTGCCAGCAGCCAAGCCCCGGGACAGGCCTCCTACGAGCAGTACTTC.

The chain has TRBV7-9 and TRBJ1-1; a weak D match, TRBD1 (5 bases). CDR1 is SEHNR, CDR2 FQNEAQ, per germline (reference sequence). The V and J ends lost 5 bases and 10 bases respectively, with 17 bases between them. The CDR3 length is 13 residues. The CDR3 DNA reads TGTGCCAGCAGCCCCAAAAGAACGGGGGTAGCTTTCTTT. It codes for CASSPKRTGVAFF.

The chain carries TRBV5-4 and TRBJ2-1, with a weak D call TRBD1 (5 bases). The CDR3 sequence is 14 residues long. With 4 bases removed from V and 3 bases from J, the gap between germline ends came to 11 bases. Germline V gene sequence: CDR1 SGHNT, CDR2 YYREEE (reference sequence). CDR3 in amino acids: CASSRQGNYNEQFF. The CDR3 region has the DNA TGTGCCAGCAGCCGGCAGGGTAACTACAATGAGCAGTTCTTC. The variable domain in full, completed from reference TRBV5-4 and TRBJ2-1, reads ETGVTQSPTHLIKTRGQQVTLRCSSQSGHNTVSWYQQALGQGPQFIFQYYREEENGRGNFPPRFSGLQFPNYSSELNVNALELDDSALYLCASSRQGNYNEQFFGPGTRLTVL.

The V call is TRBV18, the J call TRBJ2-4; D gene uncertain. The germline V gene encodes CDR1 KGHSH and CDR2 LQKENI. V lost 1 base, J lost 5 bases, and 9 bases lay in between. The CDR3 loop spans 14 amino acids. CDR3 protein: CASSPQERQNIQYF. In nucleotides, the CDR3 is TGTGCCAGCTCACCACAGGAGCGCCAAAACATTCAGTACTTC.

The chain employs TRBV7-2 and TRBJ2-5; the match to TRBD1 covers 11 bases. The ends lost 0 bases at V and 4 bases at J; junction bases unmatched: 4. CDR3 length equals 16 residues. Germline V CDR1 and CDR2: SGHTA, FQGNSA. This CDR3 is CASSLAPGTGGETQYF. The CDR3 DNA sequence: TGTGCCAGCAGCTTAGCGCCTGGGACAGGGGGAGAGACCCAGTACTTC.

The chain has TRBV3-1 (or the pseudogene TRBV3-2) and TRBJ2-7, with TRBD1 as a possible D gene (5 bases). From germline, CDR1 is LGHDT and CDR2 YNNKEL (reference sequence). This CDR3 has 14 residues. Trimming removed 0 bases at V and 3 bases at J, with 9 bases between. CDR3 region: CASSQEGADYEQYF. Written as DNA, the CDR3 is TGTGCCAGCAGCCAAGAAGGGGCGGACTACGAGCAGTACTTC.

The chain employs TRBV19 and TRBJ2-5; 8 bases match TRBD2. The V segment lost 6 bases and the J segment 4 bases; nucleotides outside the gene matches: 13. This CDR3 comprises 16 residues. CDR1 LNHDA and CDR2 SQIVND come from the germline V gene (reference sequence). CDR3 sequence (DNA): TGTGCCAGTAGCTCGGGGCCGGGACTAGTCGGAGAGACCCAGTACTTC. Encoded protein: CASSSGPGLVGETQYF.

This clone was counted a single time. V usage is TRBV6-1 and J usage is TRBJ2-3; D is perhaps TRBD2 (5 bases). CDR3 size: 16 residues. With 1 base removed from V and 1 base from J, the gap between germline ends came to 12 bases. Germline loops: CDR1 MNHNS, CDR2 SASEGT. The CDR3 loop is CASSEVFRRGTDTQYF. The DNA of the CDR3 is TGTGCCAGCAGTGAAGTATTCCGGCGGGGCACAGATACGCAGTATTTT.

CDR3: CASSYGQWAEAFF. In DNA form, the CDR3 reads TGTGCCAGCAGTTACGGGCAGTGGGCTGAAGCTTTCTTT. The J gene is TRBJ1-1, the V gene TRBV6-5; D is undetermined. The CDR3 runs 13 residues. Germline V gene lookup returns CDR1 MNHEY and CDR2 SVGAGI. V dropped 2 bases and J dropped 6 bases, with 10 bases sitting between them.

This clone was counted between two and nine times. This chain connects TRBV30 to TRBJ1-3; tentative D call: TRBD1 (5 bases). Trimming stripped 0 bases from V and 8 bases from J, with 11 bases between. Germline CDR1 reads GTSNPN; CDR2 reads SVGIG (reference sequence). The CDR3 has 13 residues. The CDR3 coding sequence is TGTGCCTGGAGTGTACGCAGGGCTGACACCATATATTTT. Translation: CAWSVRRADTIYF.

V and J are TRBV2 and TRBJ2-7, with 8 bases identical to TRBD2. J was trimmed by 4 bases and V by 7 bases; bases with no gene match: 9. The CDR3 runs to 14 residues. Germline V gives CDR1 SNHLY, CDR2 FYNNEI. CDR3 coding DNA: TGTGCCAGCACCGATGCAGCGGGGGTTTACGAGCAGTACTTC. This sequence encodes CASTDAAGVYEQYF.

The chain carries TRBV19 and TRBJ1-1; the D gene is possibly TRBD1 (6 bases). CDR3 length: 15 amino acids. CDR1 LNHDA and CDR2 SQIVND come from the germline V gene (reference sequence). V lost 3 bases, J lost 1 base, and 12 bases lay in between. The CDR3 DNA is TGTGCCAGTAGTATCGGGACAAGGGAGAACACTGAAGCTTTCTTT. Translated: CASSIGTRENTEAFF.

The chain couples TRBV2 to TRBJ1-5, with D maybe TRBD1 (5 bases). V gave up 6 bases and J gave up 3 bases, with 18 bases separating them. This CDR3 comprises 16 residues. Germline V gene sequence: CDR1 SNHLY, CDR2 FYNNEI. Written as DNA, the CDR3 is TGTGCCAGCAGCTTCGGGGGACCGACGAACAATCAGCCCCAGCATTTT. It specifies CASSFGGPTNNQPQHF.

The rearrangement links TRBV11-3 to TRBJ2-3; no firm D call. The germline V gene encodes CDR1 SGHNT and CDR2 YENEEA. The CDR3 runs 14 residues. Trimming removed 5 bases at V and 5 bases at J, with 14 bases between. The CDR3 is CASSPSYDRDTQYF. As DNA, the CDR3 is TGTGCCAGCAGCCCATCCTATGATAGAGATACGCAGTATTTT.